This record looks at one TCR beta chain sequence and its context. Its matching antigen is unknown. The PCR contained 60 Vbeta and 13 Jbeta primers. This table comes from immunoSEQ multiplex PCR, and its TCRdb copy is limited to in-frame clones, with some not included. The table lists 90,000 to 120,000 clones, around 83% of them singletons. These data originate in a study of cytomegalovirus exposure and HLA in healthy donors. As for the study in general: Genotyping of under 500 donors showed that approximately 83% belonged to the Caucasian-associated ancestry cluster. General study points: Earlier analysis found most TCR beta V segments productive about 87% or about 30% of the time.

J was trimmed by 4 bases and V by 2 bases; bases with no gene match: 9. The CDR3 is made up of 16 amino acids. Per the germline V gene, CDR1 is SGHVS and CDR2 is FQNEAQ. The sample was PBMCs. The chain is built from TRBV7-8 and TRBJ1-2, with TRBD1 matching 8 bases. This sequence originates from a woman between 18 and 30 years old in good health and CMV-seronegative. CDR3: CASSLLGTGGTYGYTF. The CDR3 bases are TGTGCCAGCAGCTTATTGGGGACAGGCGGAACCTATGGCTACACCTTC. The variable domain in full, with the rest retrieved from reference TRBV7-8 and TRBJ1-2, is GAGVSQSPRYKVAKRGQDVALRCDPISGHVSLFWYQQALGQGPEFLTYFQNEAQLDKSGLPSDRFFAERPEGSVSTLKIQRTQQEDSAVYLCASSLLGTGGTYGYTFGSGTRLTVV.